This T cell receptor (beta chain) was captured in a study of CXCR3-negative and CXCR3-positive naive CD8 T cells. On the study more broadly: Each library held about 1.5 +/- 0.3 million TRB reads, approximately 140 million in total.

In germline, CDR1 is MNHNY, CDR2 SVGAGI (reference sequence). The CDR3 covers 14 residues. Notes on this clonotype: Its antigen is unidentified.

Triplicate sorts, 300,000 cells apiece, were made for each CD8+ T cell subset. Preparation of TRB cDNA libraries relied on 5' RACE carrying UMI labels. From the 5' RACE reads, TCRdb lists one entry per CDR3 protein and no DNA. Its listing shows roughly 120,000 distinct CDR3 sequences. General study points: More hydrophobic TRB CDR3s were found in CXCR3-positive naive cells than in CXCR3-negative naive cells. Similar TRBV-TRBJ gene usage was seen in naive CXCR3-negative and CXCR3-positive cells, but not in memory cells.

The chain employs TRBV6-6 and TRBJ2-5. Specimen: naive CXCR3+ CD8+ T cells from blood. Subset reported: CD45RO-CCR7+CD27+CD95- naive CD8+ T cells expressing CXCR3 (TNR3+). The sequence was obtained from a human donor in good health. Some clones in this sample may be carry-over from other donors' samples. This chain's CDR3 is CASSHFVSQETQYF.